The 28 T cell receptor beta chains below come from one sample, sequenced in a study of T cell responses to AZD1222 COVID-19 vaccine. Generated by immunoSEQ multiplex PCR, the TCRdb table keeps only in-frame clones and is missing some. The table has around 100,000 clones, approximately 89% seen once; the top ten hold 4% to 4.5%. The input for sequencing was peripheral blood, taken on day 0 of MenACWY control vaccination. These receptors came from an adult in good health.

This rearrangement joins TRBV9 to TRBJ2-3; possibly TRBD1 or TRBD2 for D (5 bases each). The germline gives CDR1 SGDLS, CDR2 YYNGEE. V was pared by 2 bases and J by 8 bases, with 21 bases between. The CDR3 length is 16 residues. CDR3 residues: CASSVQNEGPQGTQYF. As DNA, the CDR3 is TGTGCCAGCAGCGTCCAAAATGAGGGCCCGCAGGGTACGCAGTATTTT.

The chain's CDR3 is CASSEGAASNEKLFF. Written as DNA, the CDR3 is TGTGCCAGCAGTGAAGGTGCAGCGTCAAATGAAAAACTGTTTTTT. The gene calls are TRBV2 and TRBJ1-4, with D unclear. Germline values: CDR1 SNHLY, CDR2 FYNNEI. Between the trimmed V and J ends, which lost 1 base and 5 bases, there was a span of 11 bases. The CDR3 runs to 15 residues.

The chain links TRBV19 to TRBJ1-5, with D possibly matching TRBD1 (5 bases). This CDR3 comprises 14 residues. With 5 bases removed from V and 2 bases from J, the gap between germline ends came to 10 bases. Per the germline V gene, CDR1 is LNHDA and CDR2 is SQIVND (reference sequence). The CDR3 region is CASSHGGGNQPQHF. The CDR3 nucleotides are TGTGCCAGTAGTCACGGGGGGGGCAATCAGCCCCAGCATTTT.

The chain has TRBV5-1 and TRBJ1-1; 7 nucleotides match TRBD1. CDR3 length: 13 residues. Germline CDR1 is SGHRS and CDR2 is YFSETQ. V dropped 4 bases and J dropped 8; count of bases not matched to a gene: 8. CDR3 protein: CASSQQGMVEAFF. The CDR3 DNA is TGCGCCAGCAGCCAACAGGGGATGGTAGAAGCTTTCTTT.

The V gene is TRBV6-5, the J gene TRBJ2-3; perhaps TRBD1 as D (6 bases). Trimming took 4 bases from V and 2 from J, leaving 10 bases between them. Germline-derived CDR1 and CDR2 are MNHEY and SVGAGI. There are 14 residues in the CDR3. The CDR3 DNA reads TGTGCCAGCAGTTCAAACAGGGCCACAGATACGCAGTATTTT. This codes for CASSSNRATDTQYF.

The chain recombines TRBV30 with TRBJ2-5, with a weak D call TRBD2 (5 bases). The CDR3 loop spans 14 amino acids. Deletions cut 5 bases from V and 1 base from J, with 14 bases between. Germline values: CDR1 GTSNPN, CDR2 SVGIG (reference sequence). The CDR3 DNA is TGTGCCTGGGCGCAAGGAGCGGCCCAAGAGACCCAGTACTTC. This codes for CAWAQGAAQETQYF.

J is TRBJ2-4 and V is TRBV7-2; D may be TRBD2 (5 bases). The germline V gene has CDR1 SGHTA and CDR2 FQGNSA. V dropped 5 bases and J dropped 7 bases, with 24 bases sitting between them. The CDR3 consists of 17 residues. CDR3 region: CASSQQAQGNPGNIQYF. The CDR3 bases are TGTGCCAGCAGCCAACAAGCCCAAGGGAATCCGGGGAACATTCAGTACTTC. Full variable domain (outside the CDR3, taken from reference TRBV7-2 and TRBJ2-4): GAGVSQSPSNKVTEKGKDVELRCDPISGHTALYWYRQSLGQGLEFLIYFQGNSAPDKSGLPSDRFSAERTGGSVSTLTIQRTQQEDSAVYLCASSQQAQGNPGNIQYFGAGTRLSVL.

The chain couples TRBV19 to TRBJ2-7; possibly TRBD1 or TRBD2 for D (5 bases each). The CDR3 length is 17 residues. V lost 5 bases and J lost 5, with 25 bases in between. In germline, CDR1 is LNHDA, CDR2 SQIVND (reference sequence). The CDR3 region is CASSPLEGVGETNEQYF. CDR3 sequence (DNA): TGTGCCAGTAGTCCTCTGGAAGGGGTGGGGGAGACCAACGAGCAGTACTTC. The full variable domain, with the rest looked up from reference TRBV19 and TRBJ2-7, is DGGITQSPKYLFRKEGQNVTLSCEQNLNHDAMYWYRQDPGQGLRLIYYSQIVNDFQKGDIAEGYSVSREKKESFPLTVTSAQKNPTAFYLCASSPLEGVGETNEQYFGPGTRLTVT.

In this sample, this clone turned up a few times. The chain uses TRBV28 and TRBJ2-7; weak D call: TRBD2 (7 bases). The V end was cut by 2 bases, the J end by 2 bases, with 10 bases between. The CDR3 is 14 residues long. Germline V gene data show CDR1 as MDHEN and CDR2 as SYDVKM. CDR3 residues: CASSLVRGPYEQYF. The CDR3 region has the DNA TGTGCCAGCAGTTTAGTGCGGGGGCCCTACGAGCAGTACTTC.

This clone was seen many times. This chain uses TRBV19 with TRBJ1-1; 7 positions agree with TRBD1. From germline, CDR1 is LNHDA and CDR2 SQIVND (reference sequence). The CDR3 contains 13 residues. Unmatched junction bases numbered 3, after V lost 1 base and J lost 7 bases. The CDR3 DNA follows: TGTGCCAGTAGTATAGGGACAGGCTTTGAAGCTTTCTTT. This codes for CASSIGTGFEAFF.

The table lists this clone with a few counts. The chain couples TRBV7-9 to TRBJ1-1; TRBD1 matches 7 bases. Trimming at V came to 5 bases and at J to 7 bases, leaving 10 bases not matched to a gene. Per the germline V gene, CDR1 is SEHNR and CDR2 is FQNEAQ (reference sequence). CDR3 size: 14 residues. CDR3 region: CASSLLTGEGEAFF. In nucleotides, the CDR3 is TGTGCCAGCAGCCTGCTCACAGGGGAGGGTGAAGCTTTCTTT.

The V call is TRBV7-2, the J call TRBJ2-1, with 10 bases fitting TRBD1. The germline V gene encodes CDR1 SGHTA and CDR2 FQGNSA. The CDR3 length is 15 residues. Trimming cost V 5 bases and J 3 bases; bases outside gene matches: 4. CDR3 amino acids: CASSRTGGSYNEQFF. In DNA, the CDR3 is TGTGCCAGCAGCCGGACAGGGGGGAGCTACAATGAGCAGTTCTTC.

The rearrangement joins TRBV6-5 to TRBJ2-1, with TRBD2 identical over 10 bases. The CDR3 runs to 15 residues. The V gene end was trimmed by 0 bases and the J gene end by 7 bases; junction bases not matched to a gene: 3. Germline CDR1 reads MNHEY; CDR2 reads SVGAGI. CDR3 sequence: CASSYSGSGRNEQFF. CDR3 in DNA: TGTGCCAGCAGTTACTCTGGTAGCGGGAGGAATGAGCAGTTCTTC.

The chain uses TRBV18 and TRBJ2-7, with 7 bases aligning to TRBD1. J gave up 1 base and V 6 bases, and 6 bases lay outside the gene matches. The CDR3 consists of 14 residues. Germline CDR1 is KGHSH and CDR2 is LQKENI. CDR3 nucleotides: TGTGCCAGCTCCTCGACGGGACAGTCCTACGAGCAGTACTTC. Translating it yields CASSSTGQSYEQYF.

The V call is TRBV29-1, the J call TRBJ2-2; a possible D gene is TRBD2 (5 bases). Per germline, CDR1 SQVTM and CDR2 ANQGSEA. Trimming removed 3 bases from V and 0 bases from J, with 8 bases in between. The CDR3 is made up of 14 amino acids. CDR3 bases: TGCAGCGTTGATGCGGGTACGAACACCGGGGAGCTGTTTTTT. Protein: CSVDAGTNTGELFF.

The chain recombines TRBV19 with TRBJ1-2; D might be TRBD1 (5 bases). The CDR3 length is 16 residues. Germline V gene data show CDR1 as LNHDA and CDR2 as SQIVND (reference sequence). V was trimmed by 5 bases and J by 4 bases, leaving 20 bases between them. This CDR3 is CASSPQTQGGSYGYTF. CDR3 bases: TGTGCCAGTAGTCCCCAGACCCAGGGCGGATCCTATGGCTACACCTTC.

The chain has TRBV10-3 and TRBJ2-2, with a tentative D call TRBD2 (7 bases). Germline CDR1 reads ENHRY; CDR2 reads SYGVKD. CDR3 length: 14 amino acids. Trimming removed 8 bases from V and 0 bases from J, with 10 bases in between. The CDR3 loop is CAIGGGANTGELFF. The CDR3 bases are TGTGCCATCGGAGGGGGGGCGAACACCGGGGAGCTGTTTTTT.

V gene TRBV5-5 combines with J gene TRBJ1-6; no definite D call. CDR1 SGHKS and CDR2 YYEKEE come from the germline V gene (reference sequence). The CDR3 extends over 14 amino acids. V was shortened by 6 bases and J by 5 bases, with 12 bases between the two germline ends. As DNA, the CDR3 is TGTGCCAGCAACTCGGTTTTGGATAATTCACCCCTCCACTTT. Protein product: CASNSVLDNSPLHF.

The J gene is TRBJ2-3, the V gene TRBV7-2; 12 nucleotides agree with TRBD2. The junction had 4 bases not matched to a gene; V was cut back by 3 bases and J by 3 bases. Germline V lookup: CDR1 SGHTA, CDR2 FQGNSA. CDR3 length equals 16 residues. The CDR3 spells CASSFRLAGVTDTQYF. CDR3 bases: TGTGCCAGCAGCTTTAGACTAGCGGGAGTGACAGATACGCAGTATTTT.

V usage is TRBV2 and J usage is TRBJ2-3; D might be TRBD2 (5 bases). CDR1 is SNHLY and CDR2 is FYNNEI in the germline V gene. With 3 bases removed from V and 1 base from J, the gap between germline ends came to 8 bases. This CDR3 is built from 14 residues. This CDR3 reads CASSEAGGTDTQYF. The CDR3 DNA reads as TGTGCCAGCAGTGAGGCCGGGGGCACAGATACGCAGTATTTT.

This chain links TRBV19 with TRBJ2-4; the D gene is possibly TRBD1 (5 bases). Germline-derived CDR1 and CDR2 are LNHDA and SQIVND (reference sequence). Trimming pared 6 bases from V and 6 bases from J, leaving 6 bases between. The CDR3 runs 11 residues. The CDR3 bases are TGTGCCAGTAGCCAGGGAAACATTCAGTACTTC. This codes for CASSQGNIQYF.

CDR3 in amino acids: CASTIQTAQPQHF. The CDR3 region has the DNA TGTGCCAGCACCATCCAGACGGCACAGCCCCAGCATTTT. V gene TRBV5-8 combines with J gene TRBJ1-5; D is uncertain. Trimming shortened V by 6 bases and J by 7 bases, and 14 bases separated the two germline ends. Germline CDR1 and CDR2: SGHTS and YDEGEE. The CDR3 spans 13 residues.

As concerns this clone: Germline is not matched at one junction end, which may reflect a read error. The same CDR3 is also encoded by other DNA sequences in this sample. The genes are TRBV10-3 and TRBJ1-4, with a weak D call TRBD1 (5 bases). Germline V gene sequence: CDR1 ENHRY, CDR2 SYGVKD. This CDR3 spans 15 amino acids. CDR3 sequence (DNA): TGTGCCATCAGCGAGTCGGGGGCAACTAATGAAAAACTGTTTTTT. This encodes CAISESGATNEKLFF.

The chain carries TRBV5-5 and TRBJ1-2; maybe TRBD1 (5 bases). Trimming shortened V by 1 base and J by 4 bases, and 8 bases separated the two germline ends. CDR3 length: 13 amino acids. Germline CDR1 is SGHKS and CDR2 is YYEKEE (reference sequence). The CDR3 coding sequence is TGTGCCAGCAGCTTGCGGGACGGCTATGGCTACACCTTC. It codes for CASSLRDGYGYTF.

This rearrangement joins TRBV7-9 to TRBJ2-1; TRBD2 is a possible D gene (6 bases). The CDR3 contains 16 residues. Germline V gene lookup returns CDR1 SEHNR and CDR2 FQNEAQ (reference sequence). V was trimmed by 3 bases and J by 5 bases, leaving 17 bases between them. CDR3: CASSFRRAGSDNEQFF. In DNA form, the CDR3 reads TGTGCCAGCAGCTTCCGGAGGGCAGGGAGCGACAATGAGCAGTTCTTC. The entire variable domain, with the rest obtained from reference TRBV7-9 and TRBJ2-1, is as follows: DTGVSQNPRHKITKRGQNVTFRCDPISEHNRLYWYRQTLGQGPEFLTYFQNEAQLEKSRLLSDRFSAERPKGSFSTLEIQRTEQGDSAMYLCASSFRRAGSDNEQFFGPGTRLTVL.

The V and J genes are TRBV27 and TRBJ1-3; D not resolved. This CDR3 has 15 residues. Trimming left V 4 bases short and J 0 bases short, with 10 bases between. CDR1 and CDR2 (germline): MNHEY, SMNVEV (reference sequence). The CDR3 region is CASSSTLDSGNTIYF. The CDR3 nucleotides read TGTGCCAGCAGTTCCACCCTGGACTCTGGAAACACCATATATTTT.

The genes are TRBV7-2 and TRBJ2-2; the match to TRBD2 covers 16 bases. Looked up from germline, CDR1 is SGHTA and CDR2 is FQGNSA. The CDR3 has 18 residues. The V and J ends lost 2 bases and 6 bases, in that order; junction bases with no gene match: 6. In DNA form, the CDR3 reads TGTGCCAGCAGCTTAACGGCCGGGACTAGCGGGAGGGCCGGGGAGCTGTTTTTT. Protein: CASSLTAGTSGRAGELFF.

The CDR3 coding sequence is TGCGCCAGCACCATATCCCTCGCGGGAGGGGGAGAGACCCAGTACTTC. Translated: CASTISLAGGGETQYF. The gene calls are TRBV5-1 and TRBJ2-5; 9 nucleotides align to TRBD2. The trim removed 6 bases at V and 4 bases at J, leaving 13 bases unmatched. The CDR3 extends over 16 amino acids. Germline CDR1 and CDR2: SGHRS and YFSETQ.